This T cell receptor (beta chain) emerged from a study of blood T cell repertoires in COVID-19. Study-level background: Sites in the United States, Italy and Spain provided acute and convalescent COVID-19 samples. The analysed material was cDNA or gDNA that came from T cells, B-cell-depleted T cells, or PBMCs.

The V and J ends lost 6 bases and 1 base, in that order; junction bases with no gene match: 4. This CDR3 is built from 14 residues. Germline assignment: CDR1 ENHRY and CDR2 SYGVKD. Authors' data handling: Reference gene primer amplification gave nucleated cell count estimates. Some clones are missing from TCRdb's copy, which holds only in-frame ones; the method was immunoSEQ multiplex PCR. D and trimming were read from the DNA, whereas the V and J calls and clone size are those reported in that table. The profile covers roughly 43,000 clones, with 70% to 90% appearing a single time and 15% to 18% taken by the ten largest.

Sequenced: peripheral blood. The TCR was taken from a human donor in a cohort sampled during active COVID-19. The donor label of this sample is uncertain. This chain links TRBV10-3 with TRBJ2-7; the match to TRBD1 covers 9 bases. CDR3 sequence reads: CAIRTGQGSYEQYF. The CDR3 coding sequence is TGTGCCATCAGGACTGGACAGGGGTCCTACGAGCAGTACTTC.